Listed here are 31 T cell receptor beta chains from one sample, sequenced in a study of OX40 agonist ivuxolimab in advanced cancers. The data were produced by immunoSEQ multiplex PCR, yet TCRdb's version contains in-frame clones alone and is incomplete. The data contain over 65,000 clones, about nine tenths of them seen just once; the ten biggest clones take up approximately 11%. The specimen was CD4+ or CD8+ T cells sorted from blood, collected in a trial of the OX40 agonist ivuxolimab. The receptor source for this set is an adult with an advanced solid tumor such as melanoma, head and neck, liver or kidney cancer.

Worth noting for this clone: Other DNA sequences of this sample code for an identical CDR3. The V and J genes are TRBV6-5 and TRBJ2-7; D perhaps matches TRBD2 (6 bases). V was cut by 2 bases and J by 4 bases, with 12 bases left in between. The CDR3 contains 14 residues. Germline lookup yields CDR1 MNHEY and CDR2 SVGAGI. Here the CDR3 DNA reads TGTGCCAGCAGTTACGGAGGGGATGGGTACGAGCAGTACTTC. Its translation is CASSYGGDGYEQYF.

The chain employs TRBV21-1 and TRBJ1-4. TRBV21-1 is described as a pseudogene. This CDR3 is built from 16 residues. As DNA, the CDR3 is TGTGCCAGCAGCAAAAGCCCCAGGAGGCGCCGGGAAAAACTGTTTTTT. The encoded protein is CASSKSPRRRREKLFF.

The chain links TRBV7-8 to TRBJ1-1; D is uncertain. CDR3 length equals 13 residues. Germline-derived CDR1 and CDR2 are SGHVS and FQNEAQ. Trimming removed 1 base at V and 4 bases at J, with 7 bases between. CDR3 bases: TGTGCCAGCAGCTTAGACCCAAGCACTGAAGCTTTCTTT. Translated: CASSLDPSTEAFF. The full variable domain, in which reference TRBV7-8 and TRBJ1-1 provide the parts outside the CDR3, is GAGVSQSPRYKVAKRGQDVALRCDPISGHVSLFWYQQALGQGPEFLTYFQNEAQLDKSGLPSDRFFAERPEGSVSTLKIQRTQQEDSAVYLCASSLDPSTEAFFGQGTRLTVV.

The chain recombines TRBV9 with TRBJ2-1, with 11 bases aligning to TRBD2. CDR1 and CDR2 (germline): SGDLS, YYNGEE. The V and J ends lost 0 bases and 6 bases, in that order; junction bases with no gene match: 2. This CDR3 is 15 amino acids long. The CDR3 DNA sequence: TGTGCCAGCAGCGTAGATAGCGGGGGGGCCAATGAGCAGTTCTTC. Its protein product is CASSVDSGGANEQFF.

This chain uses TRBV5-5 with TRBJ2-2; a possible D gene is TRBD2 (6 bases). Trimming cost V 4 bases and J 0 bases, with 10 bases left between them. The CDR3 has 15 amino acids. Germline V gene sequence: CDR1 SGHKS, CDR2 YYEKEE (reference sequence). DNA of the CDR3: TGTGCCAGCAGCCCCGGGACTTCGAACACCGGGGAGCTGTTTTTT. Its protein product is CASSPGTSNTGELFF.

V is TRBV11-2 and J is TRBJ2-3; TRBD2 matches at 11 bases. Germline CDR1 reads SGHAT; CDR2 reads FQNNGV. There are 15 residues in the CDR3. J gave up 6 bases and V 5 bases, and 7 bases lay outside the gene matches. Here the CDR3 reads CASSPVAGGLDTQYF. The DNA for the CDR3 is TGTGCCAGCAGCCCAGTAGCGGGGGGGTTGGATACGCAGTATTTT. The variable domain in full, with the rest retrieved from reference TRBV11-2 and TRBJ2-3, is EAGVAQSPRYKIIEKRQSVAFWCNPISGHATLYWYQQILGQGPKLLIQFQNNGVVDDSQLPKDRFSAERLKGVDSTLKIQPAKLEDSAVYLCASSPVAGGLDTQYFGPGTRLTVL.

With respect to this clone: The junction does not match germline at one end; this may be a read error. The chain employs TRBV27 and TRBJ2-2, with D tentatively TRBD2 (5 bases). Germline V CDR1 and CDR2: MNHEY, SMNVEV (reference sequence). CDR3 size: 16 residues. CDR3 protein: CTSRGWAATPPIELFF. CDR3 nucleotide sequence: TGTACCAGCAGAGGGTGGGCGGCTACCCCTCCGATAGAGCTGTTTTTT.

The chain uses TRBV19 and TRBJ2-1; D gene uncertain. V was cut by 7 bases and J by 0 bases, with 13 bases left in between. The CDR3 is made up of 15 amino acids. CDR1 LNHDA and CDR2 SQIVND come from the germline V gene (reference sequence). The CDR3: CASMIRHSSYNEQFF. As DNA, the CDR3 is TGTGCCAGTATGATACGTCATAGCTCCTACAATGAGCAGTTCTTC.

The chain joins TRBV23-1 to TRBJ1-5, with TRBD1 matching over 8 bases. TRBV23-1 is flagged as an ORF with uncertain function. This CDR3 is 17 amino acids long. Unmatched junction bases numbered 9, after V lost 5 bases and J lost 0 bases. CDR3 sequence: CASSVRGPSYSNQPQHF. CDR3 coding DNA: TGCGCCAGCAGTGTCAGGGGGCCCTCTTATAGCAATCAGCCCCAGCATTTT.

The V call is TRBV19, the J call TRBJ2-3; the D call may be TRBD1 or TRBD2 (6 bases each). Germline CDR1 is LNHDA and CDR2 is SQIVND (reference sequence). V lost 1 base to trimming and J lost 2 bases, with 13 bases between them. The CDR3 runs to 16 residues. CDR3 in DNA: TGTGCCAGTAGTATAGTCGGGGGCGGGGTCACAGATACGCAGTATTTT. This gives the protein CASSIVGGGVTDTQYF.

This rearrangement joins TRBV5-1 to TRBJ1-1; no definite D call. With 0 bases removed from V and 1 base from J, the gap between germline ends came to 4 bases. This CDR3 is 13 amino acids long. Germline values: CDR1 SGHRS, CDR2 YFSETQ. Here the CDR3 DNA reads TGCGCCAGCAGCTTGGCGGCGAACACTGAAGCTTTCTTT. This encodes CASSLAANTEAFF.

The chain links TRBV7-9 to TRBJ2-2; D unresolved. Germline V gene sequence: CDR1 SEHNR, CDR2 FQNEAQ (reference sequence). This CDR3 comprises 15 residues. Trimming removed 5 bases at V and 5 bases at J, with 15 bases between. In DNA, the CDR3 is TGTGCCAGCAGCACGACTGATGTGATAACCGGGGAGCTGTTTTTT. Translating it yields CASSTTDVITGELFF.

The V and J genes are TRBV11-2 and TRBJ2-7, with D hard to call. Germline V lookup: CDR1 SGHAT, CDR2 FQNNGV. This CDR3 contains 15 residues. Trimming took off 5 bases at V and 6 bases at J, with 20 bases between the two ends. The CDR3 loop is CASSPTARMDIEQYF. CDR3 nucleotides: TGTGCCAGCAGCCCCACGGCGCGGATGGATATCGAGCAGTACTTC.

The J gene is TRBJ2-1, the V gene TRBV4-1; TRBD2 matches at 11 bases. Germline V gene sequence: CDR1 MGHRA, CDR2 YSYEKL. The CDR3 consists of 15 residues. V shed 4 bases, J shed 8 bases, and the junction held 7 bases outside the gene matches. The CDR3 DNA reads TGCGCCAGCAGCCGACATAGCGGGGGGGCTTATGAGCAGTTCTTC. Its translation: CASSRHSGGAYEQFF.

The V call is TRBV13, the J call TRBJ2-4; no clear D gene. The V and J ends lost 5 bases and 5 bases respectively, with 7 bases between them. Looked up from germline, CDR1 is PRHDT and CDR2 is FYEKMQ (reference sequence). The CDR3 loop spans 12 amino acids. CDR3 DNA: TGTGCCAGCAGCGGACCCGAAAACATTCAGTACTTC. Translated: CASSGPENIQYF.

This clone has a handful of counts. J is TRBJ1-1 and V is TRBV30, with D unresolved. Per the germline V gene, CDR1 is GTSNPN and CDR2 is SVGIG (reference sequence). The CDR3 runs to 13 residues. The germline V and J ends were trimmed by 3 bases and 5 bases, with 13 bases remaining between them. The CDR3 DNA sequence: TGTGCCTGGAGCACCCTTTTACCTACTGAAGCTTTCTTT. This codes for CAWSTLLPTEAFF. The full variable domain, with the rest looked up from reference TRBV30 and TRBJ1-1, is SQTIHQWPATLVQPVGSPLSLECTVEGTSNPNLYWYRQAAGRGLQLLFYSVGIGQISSEVPQNLSASRPQDRQFILSSKKLLLSDSGFYLCAWSTLLPTEAFFGQGTRLTVV.

The chain joins TRBV6-5 to TRBJ2-2, with 7 nucleotides matching TRBD2. J lost 4 bases, V lost 0 bases, and 5 bases had no gene match. This CDR3 is built from 16 residues. Germline CDR1 is MNHEY and CDR2 is SVGAGI. The CDR3 spells CASSYSSGAITGELFF. The CDR3 DNA reads TGTGCCAGCAGTTACTCGAGCGGGGCCATCACCGGGGAGCTGTTTTTT.

The gene calls are TRBV5-6 and TRBJ2-7; D is perhaps TRBD1 or TRBD2 (5 bases each). V lost 1 base and J 4 bases, leaving 12 bases between the germline ends. The CDR3 sequence is 14 residues long. Germline-derived CDR1 and CDR2 are SGHDT and YYEEEE. The CDR3, as DNA: TGTGCCAGCAGCTTGACGACGGGGCTTTACGAGCAGTACTTC. This sequence encodes CASSLTTGLYEQYF.

As for this clone: Other DNA sequences in the same sample also yield this CDR3. This chain links TRBV4-1 with TRBJ2-1; D is undetermined. Germline assignment: CDR1 MGHRA and CDR2 YSYEKL. CDR3 length equals 12 residues. V shed 3 bases and J shed 4 bases, with 4 bases lying between them. The CDR3 sequence is CASSQGYNEQFF. The CDR3 bases are TGCGCCAGCAGCCAGGGATACAATGAGCAGTTCTTC.

V usage is TRBV30 and J usage is TRBJ1-1; D unresolved. V dropped 4 bases and J dropped 1 base, with 10 bases sitting between them. Germline loops: CDR1 GTSNPN, CDR2 SVGIG (reference sequence). The CDR3 totals 13 residues. CDR3 nucleotides: TGTGCCTGGAACGATGGCGCGAACACTGAAGCTTTCTTT. Protein: CAWNDGANTEAFF.

This sequence joins TRBV6-6 and TRBJ1-5; D ambiguous. The CDR3 sequence is 15 residues long. CDR1 and CDR2 from the germline V gene are MNHNY and SVGAGI (reference sequence). V lost 2 bases to trimming and J lost 0 bases, with 8 bases between them. The CDR3 region has the DNA TGTGCCAGCAGTTACCCGGGTTATAGCAATCAGCCCCAGCATTTT. Encoded protein: CASSYPGYSNQPQHF.

The rearrangement joins TRBV6-6 to TRBJ2-7; D assignment may be TRBD1 or TRBD2 (5 bases each). Germline V gene data show CDR1 as MNHNY and CDR2 as SVGAGI (reference sequence). Trimming removed 11 bases at V and 4 bases at J, with 12 bases between. The CDR3 has 11 residues. The CDR3 reads CAAGTGYEQYF. The CDR3, as DNA: TGTGCCGCCGGGACGGGGTACGAGCAGTACTTC.

The genes are TRBV7-3 and TRBJ1-2, with no clear D. From germline, CDR1 is SGHTA and CDR2 FQGTGA. Trimming removed 5 bases at V and 6 bases at J, with 13 bases between. The CDR3 spans 13 residues. CDR3 region: CASSPSIWDGYTF. For the CDR3, the DNA is TGTGCCAGCAGCCCCTCCATTTGGGATGGCTACACCTTC.

The V gene is TRBV10-3, the J gene TRBJ2-2; no definite D call. V lost 8 bases and J lost 6, with 10 bases in between. Germline V gene lookup returns CDR1 ENHRY and CDR2 SYGVKD. The CDR3 has 12 residues. The DNA of the CDR3 is TGTGCCATCGCGAGCAGTTCCGGGGAGCTGTTTTTT. Protein: CAIASSSGELFF.

The table lists this clone with a count of one. V and J are TRBV5-6 and TRBJ1-1; TRBD1 agrees at 8 bases. The germline V gene has CDR1 SGHDT and CDR2 YYEEEE. This CDR3 is built from 15 residues. V was clipped by 4 bases and J by 1 base; unmatched bases: 6. CDR3 amino acids: CASSKGTGPNTEAFF. DNA of the CDR3: TGTGCCAGCAGCAAAGGGACAGGTCCGAACACTGAAGCTTTCTTT.

This chain joins TRBV4-1 and TRBJ1-4; TRBD1 agrees at 9 bases. This CDR3 has 15 amino acids. The germline CDR1 and CDR2 sequences are MGHRA and YSYEKL. The trim removed 4 bases at V and 3 bases at J, leaving 3 bases unmatched. The DNA of the CDR3 is TGCGCCAGCAGCCTACAGGGGGCTCCTAATGAAAAACTGTTTTTT. Translation: CASSLQGAPNEKLFF.

The chain links TRBV6-1 to TRBJ2-7; 7 nucleotides line up with TRBD1. This CDR3 contains 15 residues. Germline V gene lookup returns CDR1 MNHNS and CDR2 SASEGT. J was trimmed by 4 bases and V by 8 bases; bases with no gene match: 14. CDR3 in amino acids: CASEGPGQSIYEQYF. The CDR3 DNA is TGTGCCAGCGAGGGGCCGGGACAGAGCATATACGAGCAGTACTTC.

The chain uses TRBV6-1 and TRBJ2-7; D possibly uses TRBD1 or TRBD2 (7 bases each). Deletions cut 2 bases from V and 6 bases from J, with 14 bases between. The CDR3 is made up of 14 amino acids. Germline loops: CDR1 MNHNS, CDR2 SASEGT. CDR3 DNA: TGTGCCAGCAGTGAACTGGGAGGGGGCGGCGAGCAGTACTTC. It codes for CASSELGGGGEQYF.

The chain joins TRBV9 to TRBJ1-6; D perhaps matches TRBD1 (6 bases). CDR3 length: 14 amino acids. Germline assignment: CDR1 SGDLS and CDR2 YYNGEE. With 4 bases removed from V and 9 bases from J, the gap between germline ends came to 14 bases. The CDR3 nucleotides read TGTGCCAGCAGCCCCTCAGGGGTGAGTTCACCCCTCCACTTT. It codes for CASSPSGVSSPLHF.

The J gene is TRBJ2-7, the V gene TRBV7-6, with a tentative D call TRBD1 (5 bases). In germline, CDR1 is SGHVS, CDR2 FNYEAQ. The CDR3 runs to 15 residues. Trimming stripped 2 bases from V and 2 bases from J, with 13 bases between. As DNA, the CDR3 is TGTGCCAGCAGCTTAAATGGGGCCTTCCCCTACGAGCAGTACTTC. Translating it yields CASSLNGAFPYEQYF.

The chain recombines TRBV27 with TRBJ1-5; tentative D call: TRBD1 (5 bases). Per germline, CDR1 MNHEY and CDR2 SMNVEV (reference sequence). The length of the CDR3 is 15 residues. V was shortened by 5 bases and J by 0 bases, with 11 bases between the two germline ends. CDR3 in DNA: TGTGCCAGCAGTCTGCATACAGGTAGCAATCAGCCCCAGCATTTT. Translating it yields CASSLHTGSNQPQHF.